These 18 T cell receptor beta chains were all obtained from the same sample, sequenced in a study of T-cell reconstitution after alpha-beta-depleted transplantation in children. Unique molecular identifiers were incorporated during preparation of the TCRbeta library. MiXCR was run by TCRdb on the PCR reads, yielding one entry per CDR3 protein. The table lists under 400,000 distinct CDR3 sequences, approximately 23% of them singletons. The material sequenced was PBMCs, mostly from graft donor cells, taken 180 days after TCRalphabeta/CD19-depleted stem cell transplant. Every receptor here comes from a male patient younger than 18 who had a stem cell transplant for acute lymphoblastic leukemia, so the T cells may come from the graft donor.

This clonotype was observed many times. This rearrangement joins TRBV7-8 to TRBJ2-7, with 9 bases aligning to TRBD1. The CDR3 length is 14 residues. The V gene end was trimmed by 5 bases and the J gene end by 3 bases; junction bases not matched to a gene: 5. From germline, CDR1 is SGHVS and CDR2 FQNEAQ. CDR3 DNA: TGTGCCAGCAGCCATGGGACAGGGAGCTACGAGCAGTACTTC. Protein: CASSHGTGSYEQYF. Variable domain in full (rest from reference TRBV7-8 and TRBJ2-7): GAGVSQSPRYKVAKRGQDVALRCDPISGHVSLFWYQQALGQGPEFLTYFQNEAQLDKSGLPSDRFFAERPEGSVSTLKIQRTQQEDSAVYLCASSHGTGSYEQYFGPGTRLTVT.

The table lists this clonotype with a few counts. The chain has TRBV2 and TRBJ2-4; D not resolved. This CDR3 has 16 amino acids. From germline, CDR1 is SNHLY and CDR2 FYNNEI. Trimming took 1 base from V and 1 from J, leaving 11 bases between them. CDR3 protein: CASSEEGSLAKNIQYF. As DNA, the CDR3 is TGTGCCAGCAGTGAAGAAGGGTCGCTTGCCAAAAACATTCAGTACTTC.

The table lists this clonotype with many counts. The chain links TRBV12-3 or TRBV12-4 to TRBJ2-2; 9 positions agree with TRBD2. Losses at the gene ends were 3 bases for V and 6 bases for J; bases not matched to a gene: 5. The CDR3 is 15 residues long. CDR3 sequence: CASSFRSGGSGELFF. CDR3 coding DNA: TGTGCCAGCAGTTTCCGTAGCGGGGGTTCCGGGGAGCTGTTTTTT.

The V gene is TRBV7-3, the J gene TRBJ2-2; 8 bases agree with TRBD1. Losses at the gene ends were 5 bases for V and 2 bases for J; bases not matched to a gene: 13. The CDR3 spans 18 residues. Germline CDR1 SGHTA, CDR2 FQGTGA. CDR3 in DNA: TGTGCCAGCAGCCGTTACCTTACAGGGGGTGATAACACCGGGGAGCTGTTTTTT. This encodes CASSRYLTGGDNTGELFF.

The chain recombines TRBV4-1 with TRBJ1-4, with D possibly TRBD1 on 5 matching bases. CDR3 length equals 16 residues. The V and J ends lost 0 bases and 7 bases respectively, with 15 bases between them. Germline assignment: CDR1 MGHRA and CDR2 YSYEKL. The CDR3 nucleotides are TGCGCCAGCAGCCAAGACAGAACAGGTTTGCGTGAAAAACTGTTTTTT. This translates into CASSQDRTGLREKLFF.

This clonotype came up many times. The chain is built from TRBV2 and TRBJ1-3; D uncertain. Germline CDR1 is SNHLY and CDR2 is FYNNEI. V was cut by 10 bases and J by 4 bases, with 8 bases left in between. There are 11 residues in the CDR3. The CDR3 reads CAIIEGNTIYF. For the CDR3, the DNA is TGTGCCATCATAGAGGGAAACACCATATATTTT.

This clonotype was counted a few times. This chain connects TRBV6-1 to TRBJ1-2, with D perhaps matching TRBD1 (6 bases). Germline V CDR1 and CDR2: MNHNS, SASEGT. The ends were cut back, 5 bases at V and 2 bases at J, with 12 bases in the middle. This CDR3 region has 14 residues. DNA for the CDR3: TGTGCCAGCAGTAAGGGGACAACCAACTATGGCTACACCTTC. Translating gives CASSKGTTNYGYTF.

The sample holds a few counts of this clonotype. This sequence joins TRBV9 and TRBJ1-6; perhaps TRBD1 as D (6 bases). The germline gives CDR1 SGDLS, CDR2 YYNGEE. This CDR3 is built from 15 residues. The ends were cut back, 3 bases at V and 5 bases at J, with 12 bases in the middle. CDR3 in DNA: TGTGCCAGCAGCGAGACAGGCGAAAATAATTCACCCCTCCACTTT. Residues: CASSETGENNSPLHF.

This clonotype has just a few counts. The V and J genes are TRBV5-1 and TRBJ2-5, with TRBD2 identical over 9 bases. The CDR3 extends over 16 amino acids. V shed 0 bases, J shed 1 base, and the junction held 4 bases outside the gene matches. Germline V lookup: CDR1 SGHRS, CDR2 YFSETQ. DNA for the CDR3: TGCGCCAGCAGCTTGGCGGTAGCGGGGGCCCAAGAGACCCAGTACTTC. Its protein product is CASSLAVAGAQETQYF.

This chain links TRBV4-1 with TRBJ2-1, with D unresolved. The CDR3 consists of 21 residues. Trimming pared 0 bases from V and 0 bases from J, leaving 24 bases between. Per germline, CDR1 MGHRA and CDR2 YSYEKL. In DNA, the CDR3 is TGCGCCAGCAGCCAAGATGTGGCCGCCTCGGCGGAAAGCTACTCCTACAATGAGCAGTTCTTC. The encoded protein is CASSQDVAASAESYSYNEQFF.

This clonotype was detected a few times. V and J are TRBV5-6 and TRBJ2-1; 9 nucleotides line up with TRBD2. This CDR3 region has 19 residues. The germline CDR1 and CDR2 sequences are SGHDT and YYEEEE. V trimming: 4 bases; J trimming: 4 bases; junction bases outside the gene matches: 18. Here the CDR3 reads CASSHVTSGTHSRYNEQFF. The CDR3 DNA sequence: TGTGCCAGCAGCCACGTGACTAGCGGTACCCACTCGAGATACAATGAGCAGTTCTTC.

The chain uses TRBV12-3 or TRBV12-4 and TRBJ2-3; the match to TRBD2 covers 7 bases. V gave up 6 bases and J gave up 2 bases; unmatched junction bases: 17. The CDR3 covers 18 residues. The CDR3 region has the DNA TGTGCCAGCAGCCCTGGTCTAGCGGCTCAGTGGTACACAGATACGCAGTATTTT. Amino acids: CASSPGLAAQWYTDTQYF.

This clonotype was observed a few times. This rearrangement joins TRBV24-1 to TRBJ2-1, with 11 positions matching TRBD2. The germline gives CDR1 KGHDR, CDR2 SFDVKD. The CDR3 sequence is 15 residues long. The V segment lost 11 bases and the J segment 7 bases; nucleotides outside the gene matches: 12. The chain's CDR3 is CAKPPTSGSENEQFF. In DNA form, the CDR3 reads TGTGCCAAGCCCCCCACTAGCGGGAGCGAAAATGAGCAGTTCTTC.

CDR3: CASSLWTGDDEQYF. CDR3 coding DNA: TGTGCCAGCAGTTTATGGACGGGGGATGACGAGCAGTACTTC. The gene calls are TRBV27 and TRBJ2-7; D is perhaps TRBD2 (6 bases). Trimming shortened V by 1 base and J by 5 bases, and 12 bases separated the two germline ends. Germline values: CDR1 MNHEY, CDR2 SMNVEV (reference sequence). The CDR3 is 14 residues long.

This clonotype showed up just a few times. The V call is TRBV5-1, the J call TRBJ1-4; D call uncertain. The V gene's germline CDR1 is SGHRS and CDR2 YFSETQ. This CDR3 comprises 15 residues. The V end lost 2 bases, the J end lost 4 bases, and 12 bases lay between the germline ends. Here the CDR3 DNA reads TGCGCCAGCAGCTTCGGGTTGAAGAGTAATGAAAAACTGTTTTTT. Translating it yields CASSFGLKSNEKLFF. Looking up the rest from reference TRBV5-1 and TRBJ1-4 gives the full variable domain: KAGVTQTPRYLIKTRGQQVTLSCSPISGHRSVSWYQQTPGQGLQFLFEYFSETQRNKGNFPGRFSGRQFSNSRSEMNVSTLELGDSALYLCASSFGLKSNEKLFFGSGTQLSVL.

CDR3 sequence: CASSQDRAGVNIQYF. CDR3 DNA sequence: TGCGCCAGCAGCCAAGATCGGGCGGGAGTGAACATTCAGTACTTC. The chain has TRBV4-1 and TRBJ2-4, with 7 bases aligning to TRBD2. This CDR3 is 15 amino acids long. CDR1 and CDR2 (germline): MGHRA, YSYEKL. V trimming: 0 bases; J trimming: 7 bases; junction bases outside the gene matches: 6.

Only a few counts were recorded for this clonotype. The gene calls are TRBV18 and TRBJ2-7; D not certain. The CDR3 is 14 residues long. Germline CDR1 reads KGHSH; CDR2 reads LQKENI. The V gene lost 2 bases and the J gene lost 2 bases, with 10 bases spanning the gap. CDR3 residues: CASSPRGSTYEQYF. The CDR3 region has the DNA TGTGCCAGCTCACCAAGAGGATCAACCTACGAGCAGTACTTC.

The chain links TRBV20-1 to TRBJ2-3; 10 bases map to TRBD2. The CDR3 loop spans 18 amino acids. Germline V gives CDR1 DFQATT, CDR2 SNEGSKA (reference sequence). Losses at the gene ends were 4 bases for V and 0 bases for J; bases not matched to a gene: 13. The CDR3 here is CSATTSGSSSASTDTQYF. In nucleotides, the CDR3 is TGCAGTGCTACGACTAGCGGGTCTTCTTCTGCTAGCACAGATACGCAGTATTTT.